The rows below give T cell receptor beta chains drawn from one sample of a study of T-cell reconstitution after alpha-beta-depleted transplantation in children. One entry per CDR3 protein results from TCRdb running MiXCR on the PCR reads. The sample lists approximately 490,000 distinct CDR3 sequences, 9.5% to 15% occurring once. The source material was PBMCs from the stem cell graft donor, sampled from the stem cell graft. The receptors here all came from a human donor who donated a stem cell graft to a child with combined immunodeficiency. Each CDR3 is given with its conserved first and last residue. The order of the fields is clone size, V gene, D gene, J gene, CDR3 protein, CDR3 DNA. The D gene is left open where the match is weak. For some rows the clone size is stated as once, few or many, or as a class when expanded; others skip it.

many	TRBV27	.	TRBJ2-2	CASSLYFSGTNTGELFF	TGTGCCAGCAGTTTATATTTTTCGGGGACGAACACCGGGGAGCTGTTTTTT
many	TRBV7-2	.	TRBJ2-1	CASSPERLRYNEQFF	TGTGCCAGCAGCCCAGAGCGGCTTAGGTACAATGAGCAGTTCTTC
.	TRBV4-3	TRBD1	TRBJ2-6	CASSSLPGTGESGANVLTF	TGCGCCAGCAGCTCCCTCCCCGGGACAGGGGAATCTGGGGCCAACGTCCTGACTTTC
.	TRBV27	.	TRBJ1-1	CASSMGGGRRNTEAFF	TGTGCCAGCAGTATGGGGGGGGGCAGGAGGAACACTGAAGCTTTCTTT
few	TRBV6-5	.	TRBJ2-7	CASSYRRSGTSTYEQYF	TGTGCCAGCAGTTACCGTCGATCCGGGACATCCACCTACGAGCAGTACTTC
.	TRBV12-3/TRBV12-4	.	TRBJ2-1	CASSQGHRYDEQFF	TGTGCCAGCAGCCAGGGACACCGCTACGATGAGCAGTTCTTC
many	TRBV12-3/TRBV12-4	TRBD1	TRBJ1-1	CASSATGEGGITAFF	TGTGCCAGCAGTGCGACAGGGGAGGGTGGCATTACAGCTTTCTTT
.	TRBV6-2/TRBV6-3	TRBD2	TRBJ2-7	CASSHYAGRQGVGLTPYEQYF	TGTGCCAGCAGTCACTATGCCGGGAGGCAGGGAGTCGGATTGACCCCCTACGAGCAGTACTTC
many	TRBV20-1	TRBD1	TRBJ1-1	CSARPWGAGGTEAFF	TGCAGTGCCAGACCTTGGGGGGCAGGGGGCACTGAAGCTTTCTTT
many	TRBV10-3	TRBD2	TRBJ2-2	CAIAGVTNTGELFF	TGTGCCATAGCGGGGGTTACGAACACCGGGGAGCTGTTTTTT
few	TRBV13	TRBD2	TRBJ2-1	CASSSGLAGTIYNEQFF	TGTGCCAGCAGCTCGGGACTAGCGGGGACAATTTACAATGAGCAGTTCTTC
many	TRBV6-5	.	TRBJ2-1	CASSSPGNEQFF	TGTGCCAGCAGTAGCCCGGGTAATGAGCAGTTCTTC
many	TRBV12-3/TRBV12-4	TRBD2	TRBJ2-7	CASKIAGGLYEQYF	TGTGCCAGCAAGATAGCGGGGGGCCTCTACGAGCAGTACTTC
.	TRBV12-3/TRBV12-4	.	TRBJ1-5	CASSQRHQGYQPQHF	TGTGCCAGCAGTCAAAGGCACCAGGGGTATCAGCCCCAGCATTTT
few	TRBV12-3/TRBV12-4	TRBD1	TRBJ1-1	CASSLGQGAWTEAFF	TGTGCCAGCAGTTTGGGACAGGGGGCTTGGACTGAAGCTTTCTTT
.	TRBV5-1	TRBD2	TRBJ2-3	CASSPGAGEHDTQYF	TGCGCCAGCAGCCCCGGCGCGGGAGAGCACGATACGCAGTATTTT
.	TRBV12-3/TRBV12-4	.	TRBJ2-5	CASSVQGLGTETQYF	TGTGCCAGCAGTGTGCAGGGGTTGGGGACGGAGACCCAGTACTTC
many	TRBV7-8	.	TRBJ2-1	CASSLEKTYNEQFF	TGTGCCAGCAGCTTAGAGAAGACCTACAATGAGCAGTTCTTC
few	TRBV5-4	.	TRBJ2-1	CAMGPGHEQFF	TGTGCCATGGGCCCCGGTCATGAGCAGTTCTTC